Here is one T cell receptor (beta chain) with its context. Trimming removed 5 bases at V and 3 bases at J, with 8 bases between. This CDR3 contains 12 residues. CDR1 and CDR2 (germline): LNHDA, SQIVND (reference sequence). This sample was included in a study of T cell changes during pregnancy in multiple sclerosis. Libraries were prepared by immunoSEQ multiplex PCR; TCRdb keeps only in-frame clonotypes and omits some of them. The sample contains about 75,000 clones, around 94% of which appear only once. The source is a female donor with multiple sclerosis, enrolled in a pregnancy study. The sequencing here drew on CD4+ T cells from peripheral blood mononuclear cells, taken after pregnancy. The chain joins TRBV19 to TRBJ2-7, with D possibly being TRBD1 (5 bases). This CDR3 is CASSSDSYEQYF. The CDR3 DNA follows: TGTGCCAGTAGTTCCGACAGCTACGAGCAGTACTTC.